The T cell receptor beta chain under discussion was sequenced for a study of CD8+ T cells in alopecia areata. Overall study results and limits: Numerous clones, expanded in lesions, remained in scalp and blood during tofacitinib.

This clone was counted once. Its antigen remains unknown. The authors extracted RNA and reverse transcribed it into cDNA as the sequencing template. TCRdb's copy holds only in-frame clones and misses some; the assay was immunoSEQ multiplex PCR. The sample holds about 210,000 clones; 55% to 70% are singletons and the top ten take around 4%. The treatment was: oral pan-JAK inhibitor, 5-10 mg twice daily. Alopecia areata patients provided lesional scalp punch biopsies and peripheral blood. This receptor was taken from a human donor with alopecia areata. The starting material was CD4+ T cells sorted from blood, obtained at week 4, from a patient treated with tofacitinib.

The CDR3 sequence is CSVGLRTVDTQYF. In nucleotides, the CDR3 is TGCAGCGTCGGATTAAGGACGGTTGATACGCAGTATTTT. The chain employs TRBV29-1 and TRBJ2-3; D call uncertain. Per the germline V gene, CDR1 is SQVTM and CDR2 is ANQGSEA. This CDR3 comprises 13 residues. Trimming took off 6 bases at V and 6 bases at J, with 16 bases between the two ends.